One sample yielded the 5 T cell receptor beta chains listed below, sequenced in a study of lymphopenia after photon versus proton radiotherapy. Only in-frame clones appear in the TCRdb table, and some are missing; sequencing was by immunoSEQ multiplex PCR. This table has over 25,000 clones, about 88% appearing once. The source material was peripheral blood, sampled from a patient treated with photon-based radiotherapy. The source is a woman between 50 and 59 years old with cholangiocarcinoma.

V is TRBV19 and J is TRBJ1-1; D unresolved. V was cut by 1 base and J by 1 base, with 13 bases left in between. CDR1 is LNHDA and CDR2 is SQIVND in the germline V gene (reference sequence). This CDR3 is 16 amino acids long. This chain's CDR3 is CASSIVPAVRNTEAFF. In nucleotides, the CDR3 is TGTGCCAGTAGTATAGTCCCGGCGGTTAGGAACACTGAAGCTTTCTTT.

This sequence joins TRBV30 and TRBJ1-6, with 8 bases matching TRBD1. V shed 3 bases and J 6 bases; nucleotides not matched to a gene: 4. Germline-derived CDR1 and CDR2 are GTSNPN and SVGIG (reference sequence). This CDR3 is 14 amino acids long. CDR3 in amino acids: CAWSEQGVNSPLHF. The CDR3 nucleotides are TGTGCCTGGAGCGAACAGGGGGTTAATTCACCCCTCCACTTT.

The rearrangement uses TRBV27 and TRBJ1-2, with a tentative D call TRBD1 (5 bases). This CDR3 is built from 14 residues. Germline V gives CDR1 MNHEY, CDR2 SMNVEV (reference sequence). Trimming removed 6 bases from V and 6 bases from J, with 17 bases in between. The CDR3 sequence is CASSPPGTGDGYTF. Here the CDR3 DNA reads TGTGCCAGCAGCCCCCCCGGGACGGGGGATGGCTACACCTTC.

The chain carries TRBV19 and TRBJ1-2; TRBD1 agrees at 8 bases. Losses at the gene ends were 10 bases for V and 1 base for J; bases not matched to a gene: 5. Germline values: CDR1 LNHDA, CDR2 SQIVND (reference sequence). This CDR3 spans 13 amino acids. The CDR3 sequence is CATTGGLNYGYTF. CDR3 nucleotide sequence: TGTGCCACTACAGGGGGACTTAACTATGGCTACACCTTC.

The gene calls are TRBV6-5 and TRBJ2-5, with D possibly being TRBD1 or TRBD2 (6 bases each). Germline CDR1 and CDR2: MNHEY and SVGAGI. The CDR3 contains 13 residues. V lost 6 bases and J 4 bases, leaving 12 bases between the germline ends. The CDR3: CASRQGGGETQYF. CDR3 sequence (DNA): TGTGCCAGCAGACAGGGAGGAGGAGAGACCCAGTACTTC.